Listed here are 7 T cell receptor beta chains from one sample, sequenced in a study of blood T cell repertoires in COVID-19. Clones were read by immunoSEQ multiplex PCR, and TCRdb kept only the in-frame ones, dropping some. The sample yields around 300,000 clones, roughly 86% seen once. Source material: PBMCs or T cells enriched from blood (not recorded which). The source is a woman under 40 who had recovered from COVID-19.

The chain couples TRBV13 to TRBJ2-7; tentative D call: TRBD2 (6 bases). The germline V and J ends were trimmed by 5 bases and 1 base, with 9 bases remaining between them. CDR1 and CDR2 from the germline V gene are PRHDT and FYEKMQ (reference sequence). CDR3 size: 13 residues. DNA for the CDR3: TGTGCCAGCAGCGCGGGACGGTCCTACGAGCAGTACTTC. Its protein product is CASSAGRSYEQYF. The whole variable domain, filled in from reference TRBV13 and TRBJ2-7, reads AAGVIQSPRHLIKEKRETATLKCYPIPRHDTVYWYQQGPGQDPQFLISFYEKMQSDKGSIPDRFSAQQFSDYHSELNMSSLELGDSALYFCASSAGRSYEQYFGPGTRLTVT.

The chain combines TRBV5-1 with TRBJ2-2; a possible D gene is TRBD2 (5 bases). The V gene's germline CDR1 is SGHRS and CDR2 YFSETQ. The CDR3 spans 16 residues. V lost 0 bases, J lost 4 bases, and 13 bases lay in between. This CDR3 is CASSLDGPRGTGELFF. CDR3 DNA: TGCGCCAGCAGCTTGGATGGCCCTCGGGGCACCGGGGAGCTGTTTTTT.

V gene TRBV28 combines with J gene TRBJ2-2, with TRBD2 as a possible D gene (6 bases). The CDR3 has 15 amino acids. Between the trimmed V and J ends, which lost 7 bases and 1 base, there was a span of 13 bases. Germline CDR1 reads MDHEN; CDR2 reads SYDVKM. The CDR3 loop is CASNLGGMNTGELFF. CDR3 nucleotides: TGTGCCAGCAATCTGGGCGGGATGAACACCGGGGAGCTGTTTTTT.

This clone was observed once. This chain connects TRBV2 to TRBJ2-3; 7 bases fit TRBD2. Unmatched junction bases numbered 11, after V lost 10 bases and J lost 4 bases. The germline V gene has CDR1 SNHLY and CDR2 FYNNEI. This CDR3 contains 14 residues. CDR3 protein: CATVRSGTPDTQYF. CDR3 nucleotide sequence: TGTGCCACTGTACGGAGCGGGACCCCAGATACGCAGTATTTT.

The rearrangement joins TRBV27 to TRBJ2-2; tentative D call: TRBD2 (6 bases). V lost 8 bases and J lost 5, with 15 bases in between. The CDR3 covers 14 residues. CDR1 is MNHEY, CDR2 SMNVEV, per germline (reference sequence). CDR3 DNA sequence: TGTGCCAGCGGCTTTGCGAGCGGGACCGGGGAGCTGTTTTTT. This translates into CASGFASGTGELFF.

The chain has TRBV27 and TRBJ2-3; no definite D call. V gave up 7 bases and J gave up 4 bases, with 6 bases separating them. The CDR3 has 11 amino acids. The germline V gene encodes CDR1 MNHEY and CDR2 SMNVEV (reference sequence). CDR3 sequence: CASIGADTQYF. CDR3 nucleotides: TGTGCCAGCATAGGAGCAGATACGCAGTATTTT.

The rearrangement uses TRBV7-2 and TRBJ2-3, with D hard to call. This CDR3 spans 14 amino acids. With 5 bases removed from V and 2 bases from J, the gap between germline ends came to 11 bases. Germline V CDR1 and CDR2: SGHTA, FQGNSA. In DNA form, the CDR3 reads TGTGCCAGCAGCGAGGCAGATCACACAGATACGCAGTATTTT. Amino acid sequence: CASSEADHTDTQYF.